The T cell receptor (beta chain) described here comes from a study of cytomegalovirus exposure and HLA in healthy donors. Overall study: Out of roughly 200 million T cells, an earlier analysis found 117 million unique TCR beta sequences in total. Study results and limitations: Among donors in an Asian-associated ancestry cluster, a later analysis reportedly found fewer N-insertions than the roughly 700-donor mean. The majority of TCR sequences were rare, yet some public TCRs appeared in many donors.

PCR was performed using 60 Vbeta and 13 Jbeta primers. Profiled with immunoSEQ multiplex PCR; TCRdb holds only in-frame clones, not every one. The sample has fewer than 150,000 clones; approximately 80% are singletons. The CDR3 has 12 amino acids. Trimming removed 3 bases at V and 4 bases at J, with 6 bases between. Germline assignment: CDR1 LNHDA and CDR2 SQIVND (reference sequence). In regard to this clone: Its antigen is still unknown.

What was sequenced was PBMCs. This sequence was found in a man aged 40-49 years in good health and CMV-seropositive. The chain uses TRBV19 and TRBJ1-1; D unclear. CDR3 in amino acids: CASSIAGTEAFF. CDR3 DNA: TGTGCCAGTAGTATTGCCGGCACTGAAGCTTTCTTT.